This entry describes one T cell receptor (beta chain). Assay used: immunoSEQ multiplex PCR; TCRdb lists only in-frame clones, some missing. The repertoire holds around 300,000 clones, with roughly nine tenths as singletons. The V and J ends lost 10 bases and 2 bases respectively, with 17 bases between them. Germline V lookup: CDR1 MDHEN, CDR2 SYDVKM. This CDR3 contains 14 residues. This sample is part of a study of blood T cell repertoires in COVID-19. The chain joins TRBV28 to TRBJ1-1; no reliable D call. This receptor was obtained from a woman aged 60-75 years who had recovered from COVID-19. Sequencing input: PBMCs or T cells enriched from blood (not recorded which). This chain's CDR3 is CATMTQALNTEAFF. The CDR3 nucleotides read TGTGCCACCATGACGCAGGCCCTTAACACTGAAGCTTTCTTT.